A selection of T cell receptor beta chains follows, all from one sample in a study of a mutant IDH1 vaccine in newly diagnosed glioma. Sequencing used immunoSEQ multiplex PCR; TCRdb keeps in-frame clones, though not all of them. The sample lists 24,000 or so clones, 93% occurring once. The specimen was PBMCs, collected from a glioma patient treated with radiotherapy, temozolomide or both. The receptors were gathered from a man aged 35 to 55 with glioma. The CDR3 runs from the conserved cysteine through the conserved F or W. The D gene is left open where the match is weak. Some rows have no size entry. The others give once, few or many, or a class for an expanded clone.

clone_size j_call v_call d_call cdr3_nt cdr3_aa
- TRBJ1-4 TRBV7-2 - TGTGCCAGCAGCCTTTCGGAGCCCGGAATCAAGGGGGGAAAACTGTTTTTT CASSLSEPGIKGGKLFF
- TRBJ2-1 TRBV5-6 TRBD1 TGTGCCAGCAGCGTATCGGGACAGTTGGGCAATGAGCAGTTCTTC CASSVSGQLGNEQFF
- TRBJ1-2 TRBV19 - TGTGCCAGCAAACCGTCAACCTCGGGGGACTATGGCTACACCTTC CASKPSTSGDYGYTF
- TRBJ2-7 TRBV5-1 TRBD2 TGCGCCAGCAGTCCGGGACTAGCTTCATACGAGCAGTACTTC CASSPGLASYEQYF
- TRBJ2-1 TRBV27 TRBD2 TGTGCCAGCAGGCTAGCGGGAGGTCCCTACAATGAGCAGTTCTTC CASRLAGGPYNEQFF
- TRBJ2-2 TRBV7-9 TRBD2 TGTGCCAGCAGTCAACTAGCGGGGGGGCCCGGGGAGCTGTTTTTT CASSQLAGGPGELFF
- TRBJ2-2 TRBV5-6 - TGTGCCAGCAGCTTCGGGACAACCCACACCGGGGAGCTGTTTTTT CASSFGTTHTGELFF
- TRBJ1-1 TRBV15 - TGTGCCACCAGGGTGGCCACTGAAGCTTTCTTT CATRVATEAFF
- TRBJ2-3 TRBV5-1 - TGCGCCAGCAGCCCGGAGGGGACAGATACGCAGTATTTT CASSPEGTDTQYF
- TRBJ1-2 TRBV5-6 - TGTGCCAGCAGCCCCGGGACGTACAACTATGGCTACACCTTC CASSPGTYNYGYTF
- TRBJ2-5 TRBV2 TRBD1 TGTGCCAGCAGTCGGGACAGACAAGAGACCCAGTACTTC CASSRDRQETQYF
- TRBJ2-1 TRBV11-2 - TGTGCCAGCAGCATCACGGACAGCTCCTCCTACAATGAGCAGTTCTTC CASSITDSSSYNEQFF
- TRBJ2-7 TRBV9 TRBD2 TGTGCCAGCAGCGCAGATAGCGGGAGTGAACGGTACTTC CASSADSGSERYF
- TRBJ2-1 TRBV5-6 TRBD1 TGTGCCAGCAGCGACGACAGGGGGGGTGAGCAGTTCTTC CASSDDRGGEQFF
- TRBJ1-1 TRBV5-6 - TGTGCCAGCAGCTTGATACCGGGAGTTGAAGCTTTCTTT CASSLIPGVEAFF
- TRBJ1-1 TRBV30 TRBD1 TGTGCCTGGAGATTCAGGGGGCAGGAGAACACTGAAGCTTTCTTT CAWRFRGQENTEAFF
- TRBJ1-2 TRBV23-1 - TGCGCCAGCAGTCGCCCAAATATTTATGGCTACACCTTC CASSRPNIYGYTF
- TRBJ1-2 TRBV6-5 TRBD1 TGTGCCAGCAGTCGACGGGGGACAGGTCACTATGGCTACACCTTC CASSRRGTGHYGYTF
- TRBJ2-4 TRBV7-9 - TGTGCCAGCAGCGAGGTTTCGGCACAGGGAAACATTCAGTACTTC CASSEVSAQGNIQYF
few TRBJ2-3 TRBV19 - TGTGCCAGTAGTATGGGAGATACGCAGTATTTT CASSMGDTQYF
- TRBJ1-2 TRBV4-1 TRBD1 TGCGCCAGCAGCTACCCGGGACAGAACATTTATGGCTACACCTTC CASSYPGQNIYGYTF
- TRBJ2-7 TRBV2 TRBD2 TGTGCCAGCAGTGGGACTAGCGGGAGCGGTATTGAGCAGTACTTC CASSGTSGSGIEQYF
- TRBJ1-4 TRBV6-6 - TGTGCCACGGCAACGGGTCCCTTTGAAAAACTGTTTTTT CATATGPFEKLFF
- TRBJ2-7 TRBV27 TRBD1 TGTGCCAGCAGTTCCAGGGGGCGCGTCATCTACGAGCAGTACTTC CASSSRGRVIYEQYF
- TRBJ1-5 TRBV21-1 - TGTGCCAGCACTAAAAAAGGGATCTCATACAGGCTCAATCAGCCCCAGCATTTT CASTKKGISYRLNQPQHF
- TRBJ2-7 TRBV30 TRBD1 TGTGCCTGGAGCCTCGGGACAGGGGTTCTCCACGAGCAGTACTTC CAWSLGTGVLHEQYF
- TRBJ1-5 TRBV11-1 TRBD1 TGTGCCAGCAGCTCCGGGACAGCTAGCAATCAGCCCCAGCATTTT CASSSGTASNQPQHF
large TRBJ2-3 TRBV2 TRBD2 TGTGCCAGCCCCGAGCGGCTAGCGGAATCCACAGATACGCAGTATTTT CASPERLAESTDTQYF
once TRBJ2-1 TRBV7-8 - TGTGCCAGCAGCCACAACCCCAGTACGGGTTATGAGCAGTTCTTC CASSHNPSTGYEQFF
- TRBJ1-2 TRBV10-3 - TGTGCCATCAGTGGATCCGGACCTAACTATGGCTACACCTTC CAISGSGPNYGYTF
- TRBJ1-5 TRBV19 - TGTGCCAGTAGTATGCTTGGGGATGGCAATCAGCCCCAGCATTTT CASSMLGDGNQPQHF
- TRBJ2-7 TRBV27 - TGTGCCAGCAGCCCTGGGACAAGCACATCGGACGAGCAGTACTTC CASSPGTSTSDEQYF
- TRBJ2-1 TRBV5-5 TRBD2 TGTGCCAGCAGCTTGGGGGGGCTAGCGGGCGCTCACTCCTACAATGAGCAGTTCTTC CASSLGGLAGAHSYNEQFF
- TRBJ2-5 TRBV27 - TGTGCCAGCAGTTTAGGGGAGACCCAGTACTTC CASSLGETQYF
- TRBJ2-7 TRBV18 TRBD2 TGTGCCAGCTCACCGCAACCCGGGACTAGCGGGGACTACGAGCAGTACTTC CASSPQPGTSGDYEQYF
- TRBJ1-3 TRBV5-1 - TGCGCCAGCAGCCAGGGGCGGCAGATATCTGGAAACACCATATATTTT CASSQGRQISGNTIYF
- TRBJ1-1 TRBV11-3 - TGTGCCAGCAGCTTAGTTGCAAGGACTGAAGCTTTCTTT CASSLVARTEAFF
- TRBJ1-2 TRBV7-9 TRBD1 TGTGCCAGCAGCCCAATGACAGGGGTAGTCTATGGCTACACCTTC CASSPMTGVVYGYTF
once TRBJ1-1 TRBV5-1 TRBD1 TGCGCCAGCAGCCCACACAGGGGGAACACTGAAGCTTTCTTT CASSPHRGNTEAFF
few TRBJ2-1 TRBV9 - TGTGCCAGCAGCGTAGAAGGGCGACTGTTCTTC CASSVEGRLFF
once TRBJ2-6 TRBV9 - TGTGCCAGCAGCCCTCAAGACAGGGCCAACGTCCTGACTTTC CASSPQDRANVLTF
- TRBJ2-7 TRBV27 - TGTGCCAGCAGTTTATTAACCGCCAGGGGCAACGAGCAGTACTTC CASSLLTARGNEQYF
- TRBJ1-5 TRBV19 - TGTGCCAGTAACGGAGGCGGACCGAGCCCCCAGCCCCAGCATTTT CASNGGGPSPQPQHF
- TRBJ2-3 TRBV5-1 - TGCGCCAGCAGCTTGGATGGTGCCGGCACAGATACGCAGTATTTT CASSLDGAGTDTQYF
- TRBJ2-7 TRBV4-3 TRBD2 TGCGCCAGCAGCCAAGTATCCGGGACTAGCGGATACGAGCAGTACTTC CASSQVSGTSGYEQYF
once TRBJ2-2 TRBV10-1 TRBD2 TGCGCCAGCAGATCGGGACTAGCTGGCGGGGAGCTGTTTTTT CASRSGLAGGELFF
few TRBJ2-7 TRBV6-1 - TGTGCCAGCAGTGAAGCTGGCGGAACCTACGAGCAGTACTTC CASSEAGGTYEQYF
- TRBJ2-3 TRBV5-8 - TGTGCCAGCAGCTTTGGCTCGACTGGAGGGGGGGATACGCAGTATTTT CASSFGSTGGGDTQYF
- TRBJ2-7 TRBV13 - TGTGCCAGCAGCTTAGGCCACTACGAGCAGTACTTC CASSLGHYEQYF
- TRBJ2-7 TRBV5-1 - TGCGCCAGCAGCCACGAGGACTCCTACGAGCAGTACTTC CASSHEDSYEQYF
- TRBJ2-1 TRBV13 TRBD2 TGTGCCACTTCAGCGGGAGATCCCTACGATGAGCAGTTCTTC CATSAGDPYDEQFF
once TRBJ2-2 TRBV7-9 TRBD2 TGTGCCAGCAGCTCGACTAGCGGGGGGAACACCGGGGAGCTGTTTTTT CASSSTSGGNTGELFF